A single sample gave rise to the 22 T cell receptor beta chains below, sequenced in a study of blood T cell repertoires in COVID-19. The repertoire was sequenced with immunoSEQ multiplex PCR; TCRdb's copy has only in-frame clones and lacks some. The data hold some 250,000 clones, with nearly 90% observed a single time. Sequences were obtained from peripheral blood. Receptor source: a human donor in a cohort sampled during active COVID-19.

This sequence joins TRBV4-3 and TRBJ2-7; 8 bases are a match to TRBD1. The CDR3 consists of 14 residues. J was trimmed by 6 bases and V by 4 bases; bases with no gene match: 8. CDR1 LGHNA and CDR2 YSLEER come from the germline V gene. CDR3 sequence reads: CASSLNQGAGEQYF. The CDR3, as DNA: TGCGCCAGCAGCCTAAATCAGGGGGCTGGCGAGCAGTACTTC.

This clone came up a few times. This chain joins TRBV2 and TRBJ1-5; 10 nucleotides align to TRBD1. V lost 6 bases, J lost 0 bases, and 14 bases stayed unmatched. CDR3 size: 19 residues. Germline V gene data show CDR1 as SNHLY and CDR2 as FYNNEI. For the CDR3, the DNA is TGTGCCAGCAGCGACACTAGCACGGGACAGGGGTATAGCAATCAGCCCCAGCATTTT. This codes for CASSDTSTGQGYSNQPQHF.

The J gene is TRBJ2-5, the V gene TRBV28; D may be TRBD2 (5 bases). V lost 6 bases and J lost 2, with 13 bases in between. This CDR3 is 14 amino acids long. CDR1 and CDR2 (germline): MDHEN, SYDVKM. CDR3 coding DNA: TGTGCCAGCAGGGTGGACGAGGGTCAAGAGACCCAGTACTTC. Amino acids: CASRVDEGQETQYF.

The chain recombines TRBV6-2 or TRBV6-3 with TRBJ2-5; D is uncertain. Trimming cost V 7 bases and J 0 bases, with 9 bases left between them. This CDR3 has 13 residues. Germline V gene data show CDR1 as MNHEY and CDR2 as SVGEGT. In DNA form, the CDR3 reads TGTGCCAGCACCCCTTCTTACCAAGAGACCCAGTACTTC. Translating gives CASTPSYQETQYF.

The chain links TRBV3-1 (or the pseudogene TRBV3-2) to TRBJ1-5; no reliable D call. The CDR3 loop spans 16 amino acids. The germline CDR1 and CDR2 sequences are LGHDT and YNNKEL (reference sequence). The ends were cut back, 4 bases at V and 2 bases at J, with 15 bases in the middle. CDR3 coding DNA: TGTGCCAGCAGCCGCAGGAACAGTTCTTGCAATCAGCCCCAGCATTTT. It translates to CASSRRNSSCNQPQHF.

This chain joins TRBV28 and TRBJ1-2; weak D call: TRBD1 (6 bases). Trimming removed 5 bases at V and 4 bases at J, with 11 bases between. The V gene's germline CDR1 is MDHEN and CDR2 SYDVKM. This CDR3 spans 13 amino acids. The CDR3 sequence is CASSRTALYGYTF. As DNA, the CDR3 is TGTGCCAGCAGTCGGACAGCACTCTATGGCTACACCTTC.

V gene TRBV5-6 combines with J gene TRBJ2-3; D not certain. V shed 2 bases and J shed 3 bases, with 7 bases lying between them. Germline V CDR1 and CDR2: SGHDT, YYEEEE. The CDR3 has 13 amino acids. The CDR3 DNA is TGTGCCAGCAGCTTCCCACAGACAGATACGCAGTATTTT. Protein: CASSFPQTDTQYF.

The chain couples TRBV30 to TRBJ2-7; possible D gene TRBD1, 5 bases. CDR3 length equals 14 residues. V was clipped by 0 bases and J by 2 bases, with 11 bases between them. CDR1 and CDR2 from the germline V gene are GTSNPN and SVGIG (reference sequence). CDR3 sequence reads: CAWSVGVPPYEQYF. Here the CDR3 DNA reads TGTGCCTGGAGTGTAGGGGTTCCCCCCTACGAGCAGTACTTC.

The rearrangement links TRBV19 to TRBJ1-1; D is perhaps TRBD1 (5 bases). CDR1 is LNHDA, CDR2 SQIVND, per germline (reference sequence). Trimming removed 5 bases from V and 0 bases from J, with 34 bases in between. This CDR3 spans 22 amino acids. CDR3 sequence (DNA): TGTGCCAGTAGTTTGTTGTACGCATCACCCCCGCGGGGGAAATATTTGAACACTGAAGCTTTCTTT. Amino acids: CASSLLYASPPRGKYLNTEAFF.

J is TRBJ1-2 and V is TRBV6-6; TRBD1 might be the D (6 bases). Trimming shortened V by 0 bases and J by 4 bases, and 15 bases separated the two germline ends. The CDR3 is made up of 16 amino acids. CDR1 is MNHNY, CDR2 SVGAGI, per germline (reference sequence). CDR3 in DNA: TGTGCCAGCAGTTACTCTGGGTGGGGGGGCACCTATGGCTACACCTTC. Translated: CASSYSGWGGTYGYTF.

This chain connects TRBV28 to TRBJ1-2; D not resolved. CDR3 length: 13 residues. Trimming removed 5 bases from V and 4 bases from J, with 11 bases in between. In germline, CDR1 is MDHEN, CDR2 SYDVKM. This CDR3 reads CASSLDPGYGYTF. CDR3 in DNA: TGTGCCAGCAGTCTGGATCCGGGCTATGGCTACACCTTC.

In its sample, this clone was seen a few times. Here the CDR3 DNA reads TGTGCCAGCAGTTACTCAGCAGGATACTATGGCTACACCTTC. Its translation is CASSYSAGYYGYTF. The chain has TRBV6-6 and TRBJ1-2; D gene ambiguous. This CDR3 has 14 residues. The V gene's germline CDR1 is MNHNY and CDR2 SVGAGI (reference sequence). With 0 bases removed from V and 3 bases from J, the gap between germline ends came to 8 bases.

The CDR3 bases are TGTGCCAGCAGCAAAAGGGAGCAGAGGGACAGGGGGCCACCAACTAATGAAAAACTGTTTTTT. It yields the protein CASSKREQRDRGPPTNEKLFF. V and J are TRBV21-1 and TRBJ1-4; the table's D call, TRBD1, was not checked against the DNA. TRBV21-1 is noted as a pseudogene. The CDR3 extends over 21 amino acids.

J is TRBJ2-2 and V is TRBV3-1 (or the pseudogene TRBV3-2), with D perhaps TRBD2 (6 bases). This CDR3 is built from 15 residues. Germline V gene lookup returns CDR1 LGHDT and CDR2 YNNKEL (reference sequence). The germline V and J ends were trimmed by 0 bases and 5 bases, with 10 bases remaining between them. Here the CDR3 reads CASSQDLGRTGELFF. CDR3 DNA: TGTGCCAGCAGCCAAGACTTGGGGAGGACCGGGGAGCTGTTTTTT.

CDR3 sequence: CAKMVGHGYTF. In nucleotides, the CDR3 is TGTGCCAAAATGGTGGGGCATGGCTACACCTTC. The J gene is TRBJ1-2, the V gene TRBV12-3 or TRBV12-4; D is perhaps TRBD1 (5 bases). There are 11 residues in the CDR3. V was shortened by 10 bases and J by 6 bases, with 12 bases between the two germline ends.

This clone was picked up a small number of times. The chain couples TRBV4-1 to TRBJ2-1; TRBD1 matches at 10 bases. CDR1 is MGHRA and CDR2 is YSYEKL in the germline V gene. J gave up 5 bases and V 0 bases, and 7 bases lay outside the gene matches. The CDR3 sequence is 17 residues long. The CDR3 sequence: CASSQDWTGGSHNEQFF. The CDR3, as DNA: TGCGCCAGCAGCCAAGATTGGACAGGGGGATCTCACAATGAGCAGTTCTTC.

The genes are TRBV6-6 and TRBJ2-7, with 14 bases aligning to TRBD2. The CDR3 contains 17 residues. The V gene's germline CDR1 is MNHNY and CDR2 SVGAGI (reference sequence). Trimming took 5 bases from V and 3 from J; bases not matched to a gene: 9. The DNA for the CDR3 is TGTGCCAGCAGTCAAACCGGGACTAGCGGGAGAAACTACGAGCAGTACTTC. This encodes CASSQTGTSGRNYEQYF.

V and J are TRBV10-3 and TRBJ2-1; D may be TRBD1 (6 bases). Germline V gene data show CDR1 as ENHRY and CDR2 as SYGVKD. The CDR3 loop spans 13 amino acids. Trimming cost V 7 bases and J 3 bases, with 10 bases left between them. The DNA for the CDR3 is TGTGCCATCAAACAGGGCCTCTACAATGAGCAGTTCTTC. It codes for CAIKQGLYNEQFF.

This rearrangement joins TRBV28 to TRBJ1-2; maybe TRBD1 (5 bases). The CDR3 has 17 amino acids. Trimming shortened V by 4 bases and J by 3 bases, and 21 bases separated the two germline ends. Looked up from germline, CDR1 is MDHEN and CDR2 is SYDVKM. The CDR3 nucleotides are TGTGCCAGCAGTTCCCCTCGCGAAGACAGTGTGTACTATGGCTACACCTTC. Amino acid sequence: CASSSPREDSVYYGYTF.

A single count supports this clone. The chain joins TRBV2 to TRBJ2-7; D might be TRBD2 (5 bases). With 8 bases removed from V and 4 bases from J, the gap between germline ends came to 12 bases. The germline V gene encodes CDR1 SNHLY and CDR2 FYNNEI. The CDR3 runs 12 residues. This CDR3 is CASGRGLYEQYF. The CDR3 nucleotides are TGTGCCAGCGGGAGAGGGCTGTACGAGCAGTACTTC.

This clone occurred once. The genes are TRBV28 and TRBJ1-5, with 7 bases that match TRBD1. Germline V CDR1 and CDR2: MDHEN, SYDVKM. The J segment lost 0 bases and the V segment lost 2 bases, leaving 10 bases of the junction unmatched. The CDR3 covers 18 residues. CDR3 nucleotide sequence: TGTGCCAGCAGTTTACTTACCGGGACAGCATATAGCAATCAGCCCCAGCATTTT. Encoded protein: CASSLLTGTAYSNQPQHF.

The V gene is TRBV30, the J gene TRBJ1-1, with D possibly TRBD1 on 5 matching bases. Trimming shortened V by 2 bases and J by 0 bases, and 13 bases separated the two germline ends. CDR1 GTSNPN and CDR2 SVGIG come from the germline V gene (reference sequence). The CDR3 loop spans 15 amino acids. CDR3 amino acids: CAWSYVGAMNTEAFF. The CDR3 DNA reads TGTGCCTGGAGTTATGTAGGGGCGATGAACACTGAAGCTTTCTTT.